The 15 T cell receptor beta chains presented below share a single source sample, sequenced in a study of cytomegalovirus exposure and HLA in healthy donors. Vbeta (60) and Jbeta (13) primers were used in the PCR. Data came from immunoSEQ multiplex PCR; TCRdb stores just in-frame clones and leaves some out. The data show 200,000 to 250,000 clones, around 85% seen once. The specimen sequenced was PBMCs. These receptors originate from a girl aged 2-10 years in good health and CMV-seronegative.

The chain joins TRBV5-1 to TRBJ2-3, with 16 bases matching TRBD2. Trimming cost V 3 bases and J 0 bases; bases outside gene matches: 4. The length of the CDR3 is 18 residues. Germline CDR1 is SGHRS and CDR2 is YFSETQ. This CDR3 reads CASSWGLAGGISTDTQYF. The CDR3 DNA reads TGCGCCAGCAGCTGGGGACTAGCGGGGGGGATTAGCACAGATACGCAGTATTTT. The variable domain in full, completed from reference TRBV5-1 and TRBJ2-3, reads KAGVTQTPRYLIKTRGQQVTLSCSPISGHRSVSWYQQTPGQGLQFLFEYFSETQRNKGNFPGRFSGRQFSNSRSEMNVSTLELGDSALYLCASSWGLAGGISTDTQYFGPGTRLTVL.

The gene calls are TRBV11-2 and TRBJ1-2, with 12 bases lining up with TRBD1. J gave up 4 bases and V 4 bases, and 7 bases lay outside the gene matches. CDR1 is SGHAT, CDR2 FQNNGV, per germline. This CDR3 region has 16 residues. The CDR3 sequence is CASSSGQGAPRYGYTF. The CDR3 DNA reads as TGTGCCAGCAGCTCGGGACAGGGGGCCCCTCGCTATGGCTACACCTTC.

On this clone itself: Other DNA sequences within the sample encode an identical CDR3. The chain joins TRBV15 to TRBJ1-1, with TRBD1 as a possible D gene (6 bases). Germline lookup yields CDR1 LNHNV and CDR2 YYDKDF (reference sequence). Trimming took off 0 bases at V and 2 bases at J, with 7 bases between the two ends. The CDR3 sequence is 14 residues long. The CDR3 region has the DNA TGTGCCACCAGCAGAGACAGGGGAAACACTGAAGCTTTCTTT. The encoded protein is CATSRDRGNTEAFF.

V gene TRBV7-9 combines with J gene TRBJ2-6; TRBD1 matches 10 bases. Germline CDR1 reads SEHNR; CDR2 reads FQNEAQ (reference sequence). The CDR3 loop spans 19 amino acids. Trimming removed 4 bases from V and 2 bases from J; junction bases left unmatched: 11. CDR3 residues: CASSSRTGTGAAGANVLTF. The CDR3 DNA reads as TGTGCCAGCAGCTCCCGAACCGGGACAGGGGCGGCTGGGGCCAACGTCCTGACTTTC.

For the CDR3, the DNA is TGTGCCAGCAGTGATCTAGCGGGGCACCACACTGAAGCTTTCTTT. Translation gives CASSDLAGHHTEAFF. This chain uses TRBV25-1 with TRBJ1-1; D perhaps matches TRBD1 (5 bases). The length of the CDR3 is 15 residues. Trimming removed 3 bases from V and 3 bases from J, with 14 bases in between. Germline assignment: CDR1 MGHDK and CDR2 SYGVNS.

The rearrangement uses TRBV5-4 and TRBJ2-3; 13 bases map to TRBD2. There are 18 residues in the CDR3. Trimming took 4 bases from V and 1 from J; bases not matched to a gene: 9. Germline V gene lookup returns CDR1 SGHNT and CDR2 YYREEE (reference sequence). The DNA of the CDR3 is TGTGCCAGCAGCACCTGGACTAGCGGGGGCCGGGGCACAGATACGCAGTATTTT. Amino acid sequence: CASSTWTSGGRGTDTQYF.

This clone was detected only a few times. The chain employs TRBV11-2 and TRBJ1-2; TRBD1 might be the D (5 bases). V was shortened by 3 bases and J by 10 bases, with 9 bases between the two germline ends. The CDR3 contains 11 residues. Looked up from germline, CDR1 is SGHAT and CDR2 is FQNNGV. For the CDR3, the DNA is TGTGCCAGCAGCTTCGGAGGGACCTACACCTTC. The encoded protein is CASSFGGTYTF.

The gene calls are TRBV2 and TRBJ2-1; TRBD1 matches 10 bases. The germline CDR1 and CDR2 sequences are SNHLY and FYNNEI. This CDR3 comprises 16 residues. The V gene end was trimmed by 5 bases and the J gene end by 7 bases; junction bases not matched to a gene: 11. Written as DNA, the CDR3 is TGTGCCAGCAGTAAAGTTCCGGGACAGGGGAGGAATGAGCAGTTCTTC. Translating it yields CASSKVPGQGRNEQFF.

The chain couples TRBV4-1 to TRBJ2-1; no clear D. Germline CDR1 is MGHRA and CDR2 is YSYEKL. The length of the CDR3 is 14 residues. V dropped 7 bases and J dropped 0 bases, with 10 bases sitting between them. The CDR3 region has the DNA TGCGCCAGCAAATTAGAGAGCTCCTACAATGAGCAGTTCTTC. Amino acids: CASKLESSYNEQFF.

The count of this clone is one. J is TRBJ2-1 and V is TRBV11-2; 8 bases are a match to TRBD2. J lost 7 bases, V lost 1 base, and 9 bases had no gene match. This CDR3 spans 16 amino acids. CDR1 and CDR2 from the germline V gene are SGHAT and FQNNGV. The CDR3 loop reads CASSLAGGGPRNEQFF. DNA of the CDR3: TGTGCCAGCAGCTTAGCCGGGGGGGGGCCGCGGAATGAGCAGTTCTTC.

The V gene is TRBV5-5, the J gene TRBJ1-2; perhaps TRBD1 as D (5 bases). Trimming pared 0 bases from V and 3 bases from J, leaving 9 bases between. The germline CDR1 and CDR2 sequences are SGHKS and YYEKEE (reference sequence). The CDR3 totals 14 residues. CDR3 sequence (DNA): TGTGCCAGCAGCTTGGAGTCAGGGCACTATGGCTACACCTTC. Its translation is CASSLESGHYGYTF.

The chain combines TRBV7-3 with TRBJ2-2; D possibly corresponds to TRBD1 (6 bases). Per germline, CDR1 SGHTA and CDR2 FQGTGA. The CDR3 contains 14 residues. The V gene lost 5 bases and the J gene lost 4 bases, with 11 bases spanning the gap. The CDR3 protein is CASSNTGFTGELFF. CDR3 DNA: TGTGCCAGCAGCAATACAGGGTTCACCGGGGAGCTGTTTTTT.

This chain joins TRBV5-1 and TRBJ2-2; 7 bases align to TRBD1. There are 15 residues in the CDR3. After removal of 8 bases from V and 2 bases from J, the junction contained 9 bases not matched to a gene. Germline V gene lookup returns CDR1 SGHRS and CDR2 YFSETQ. CDR3 nucleotides: TGCGCCAGTTCACCGGGACAGCGAAACACCGGGGAGCTGTTTTTT. It is translated as CASSPGQRNTGELFF.

The chain combines TRBV21-1 with TRBJ2-5; TRBD2 reflects the table's D call only, with no check against the DNA. TRBV21-1 is described as a pseudogene. This CDR3 has 13 residues. In DNA form, the CDR3 reads TGTGCCAGCAGGGCGGGATGTGAAGAGACCCAGTACTTC. The encoded protein is CASRAGCEETQYF.

The CDR3 region has the DNA TGTGCCAGTAGACCCGGGACAGGGCCGAATGAGCAGTTCTTC. Its translation is CASRPGTGPNEQFF. The genes are TRBV19 and TRBJ2-1; 9 bases fit TRBD1. The V gene end was trimmed by 6 bases and the J gene end by 7 bases; junction bases not matched to a gene: 7. Germline CDR1 and CDR2: LNHDA and SQIVND (reference sequence). This CDR3 region has 14 residues. The full variable domain, rest sourced from reference TRBV19 and TRBJ2-1, is DGGITQSPKYLFRKEGQNVTLSCEQNLNHDAMYWYRQDPGQGLRLIYYSQIVNDFQKGDIAEGYSVSREKKESFPLTVTSAQKNPTAFYLCASRPGTGPNEQFFGPGTRLTVL.